A single sample is the source of the 13 T cell receptor beta chains below, sequenced in a study of T-cell memory formation after mild COVID-19. In TCRdb, the 5' RACE reads were re-called with MiXCR into one record per CDR3 protein. The sample yields under 200,000 distinct CDR3 sequences, roughly 11% seen once. Sequencing was done on a sample of PBMCs or a T cell subset sorted from them (not recorded which). The origin of the receptors is a man aged 18 to 30 who had mild COVID-19 (a few samples of this study predate the infection). Cell type and time point are not known.

This sequence joins TRBV7-3 and TRBJ1-2, with D possibly matching TRBD1 (6 bases). The CDR3 runs to 13 residues. Germline V gene lookup returns CDR1 SGHTA and CDR2 FQGTGA. The ends were cut back, 5 bases at V and 3 bases at J, with 10 bases in the middle. DNA for the CDR3: TGTGCCAGCAGCCGGGGGCAGGACTATGGCTACACCTTC. Amino acid sequence: CASSRGQDYGYTF.

In this sample, this clonotype turned up many times. The chain has TRBV5-1 and TRBJ2-7; D possibly corresponds to TRBD1 (5 bases). This CDR3 is built from 12 residues. Trimming shortened V by 2 bases and J by 2 bases, and 5 bases separated the two germline ends. Per the germline V gene, CDR1 is SGHRS and CDR2 is YFSETQ. CDR3 coding DNA: TGCGCCAGCAGCTTAGGGGCCTACGAGCAGTACTTC. This codes for CASSLGAYEQYF.

This chain connects TRBV7-9 to TRBJ1-6; D is ambiguous. V shed 0 bases and J shed 2 bases, with 5 bases lying between them. Germline V gene lookup returns CDR1 SEHNR and CDR2 FQNEAQ (reference sequence). The CDR3 totals 15 residues. The CDR3 loop reads CASSLAETYNSPLHF. The CDR3, as DNA: TGTGCCAGCAGCTTAGCGGAAACCTATAATTCACCCCTCCACTTT.

The chain joins TRBV4-3 to TRBJ2-7; D assignment may be TRBD1 or TRBD2 (5 bases each). Germline assignment: CDR1 LGHNA and CDR2 YSLEER. The CDR3 covers 17 residues. Trimming removed 4 bases from V and 9 bases from J, with 28 bases in between. CDR3 in DNA: TGCGCCAGCAGCCCAGCGGTCGGGACCTCTAGCCACGTGGGGCAGTACTTC. It yields the protein CASSPAVGTSSHVGQYF.

Ten or more counts support this clonotype. The gene calls are TRBV6-5 and TRBJ2-5, with D hard to call. Germline-derived CDR1 and CDR2 are MNHEY and SVGAGI. With 7 bases removed from V and 2 bases from J, the gap between germline ends came to 11 bases. This CDR3 spans 13 amino acids. The CDR3 is CASKTLGQETQYF. The CDR3 region has the DNA TGTGCCAGCAAAACCCTGGGTCAAGAGACCCAGTACTTC.

This rearrangement joins TRBV28 to TRBJ2-7, with D tentatively TRBD2 (6 bases). The CDR3 runs to 12 residues. Germline-derived CDR1 and CDR2 are MDHEN and SYDVKM. V lost 3 bases and J 3 bases, leaving 6 bases between the germline ends. CDR3 coding DNA: TGTGCCAGCAGTTTGGAGGGCTACGAGCAGTACTTC. Protein: CASSLEGYEQYF.

This clonotype turned up a few times. V is TRBV29-1 and J is TRBJ2-2; D possibly corresponds to TRBD1 (6 bases). Germline V CDR1 and CDR2: SQVTM, ANQGSEA. The CDR3 length is 12 residues. The germline V and J ends were trimmed by 7 bases and 6 bases, with 12 bases remaining between them. CDR3 nucleotide sequence: TGCAGCGGTCAATGGGGGCCCGGGGAGCTGTTTTTT. It is translated as CSGQWGPGELFF.

This clonotype was found many times. The rearrangement links TRBV5-1 to TRBJ1-4; 7 bases align to TRBD1. Trimming removed 4 bases from V and 8 bases from J; junction bases left unmatched: 14. CDR1 is SGHRS and CDR2 is YFSETQ in the germline V gene. The CDR3 contains 16 residues. The DNA of the CDR3 is TGCGCCAGCAGCAACACGATACAGGGGTCGGGGGAAAAACTGTTTTTT. The encoded protein is CASSNTIQGSGEKLFF.

V gene TRBV11-2 combines with J gene TRBJ2-6, with D unclear. CDR3 size: 16 residues. Trimming took 2 bases from V and 3 from J, leaving 11 bases between them. Germline V CDR1 and CDR2: SGHAT, FQNNGV. The CDR3 DNA sequence: TGTGCCAGCAGCTTACTCCGGTTAGGTGGGGCCAACGTCCTGACTTTC. Encoded protein: CASSLLRLGGANVLTF.

The sample holds many counts of this clonotype. The chain uses TRBV11-2 and TRBJ2-5; 13 nucleotides match TRBD2. Germline-derived CDR1 and CDR2 are SGHAT and FQNNGV. With V trimmed by 5 bases and J by 5 bases, 11 bases remained unmatched. The CDR3 extends over 17 amino acids. The CDR3 region is CASSPGLAGLLGETQYF. In DNA, the CDR3 is TGTGCCAGCAGCCCGGGACTAGCGGGGCTCCTGGGGGAGACCCAGTACTTC. The full variable domain, rest sourced from reference TRBV11-2 and TRBJ2-5, is EAGVAQSPRYKIIEKRQSVAFWCNPISGHATLYWYQQILGQGPKLLIQFQNNGVVDDSQLPKDRFSAERLKGVDSTLKIQPAKLEDSAVYLCASSPGLAGLLGETQYFGPGTRLLVL.

This clonotype turned up a few times. V is TRBV24-1 and J is TRBJ2-3, with a tentative D call TRBD1 (7 bases). Germline-derived CDR1 and CDR2 are KGHDR and SFDVKD. V gave up 4 bases and J gave up 6 bases, with 25 bases separating them. This CDR3 contains 18 residues. The CDR3 bases are TGTGCCACCAGTGACCGCGGGACAGACACCCAGGGAGCGGATACGCAGTATTTT. Translating gives CATSDRGTDTQGADTQYF.

The chain carries TRBV6-5 and TRBJ2-2, with 7 bases lining up with TRBD2. Germline V lookup: CDR1 MNHEY, CDR2 SVGAGI. Losses at the gene ends were 10 bases for V and 2 bases for J; bases not matched to a gene: 16. This CDR3 is 17 amino acids long. CDR3 bases: TGTGCCATCCGCCGATTGTATGGCGGGGGTAACACCGGGGAGCTGTTTTTT. Protein: CAIRRLYGGGNTGELFF.

The J gene is TRBJ2-3, the V gene TRBV7-2; TRBD1 matches 10 bases. The V and J ends lost 1 base and 0 bases, in that order; junction bases with no gene match: 1. This CDR3 has 16 residues. Per the germline V gene, CDR1 is SGHTA and CDR2 is FQGNSA. The CDR3 DNA sequence: TGTGCCAGCAGCTTAGGGGGACAGGGGAGCACAGATACGCAGTATTTT. Protein sequence: CASSLGGQGSTDTQYF.